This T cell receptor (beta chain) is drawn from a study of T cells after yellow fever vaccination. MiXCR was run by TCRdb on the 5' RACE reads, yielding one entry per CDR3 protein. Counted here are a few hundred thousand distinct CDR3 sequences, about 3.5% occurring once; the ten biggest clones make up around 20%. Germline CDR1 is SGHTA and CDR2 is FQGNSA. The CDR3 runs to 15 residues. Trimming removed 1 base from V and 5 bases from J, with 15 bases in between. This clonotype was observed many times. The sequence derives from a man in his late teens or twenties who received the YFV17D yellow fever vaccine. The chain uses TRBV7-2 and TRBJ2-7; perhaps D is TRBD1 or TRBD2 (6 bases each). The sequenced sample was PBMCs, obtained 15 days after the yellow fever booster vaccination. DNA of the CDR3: TGTGCCAGCAGCTTAGTTGGGGGGCTATTCGACGAGCAGTACTTC. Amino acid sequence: CASSLVGGLFDEQYF.